This T cell receptor (beta chain) derives from a study of somatic mutations in cytotoxic T cells in rheumatoid arthritis. Background on the study: Sorting by flow gave nearly 100% purity for some V beta antibody-stained T-cell populations, including V beta1+ cells sequenced for TCRB. General observations from the study: CD8+ clonality increased with age in rheumatoid arthritis patients but not in healthy controls.

Germline CDR1 reads MNHEY; CDR2 reads SVGAGI. This CDR3 region has 14 residues. The ends lost 8 bases at V and 3 bases at J; junction bases unmatched: 4. Sequenced by immunoSEQ multiplex PCR; TCRdb stores in-frame clones only, minus some. The sample lists approximately 3,500 clones; over 80% were seen once. A word on this clone: Its antigen is not identified.

Isolating CD4+ and CD8+ cells involved positive magnetic bead selection on an AutoMACS. Their purity was then checked by flow cytometry. This sequence originates from a man aged 50-60 years with rheumatoid arthritis. This rearrangement joins TRBV6-5 to TRBJ2-1; 10 positions match TRBD2. The specimen sequenced was CD8+ T cells sorted from blood. In DNA form, the CDR3 reads TGTGCCAGCCGTGGGACTAGCGACTACAATGAGCAGTTCTTC. Residues: CASRGTSDYNEQFF.